The clone carrying this TCR beta chain was picked up a small number of times. Its matching antigen is unknown. CDR3 length: 15 residues. The ends lost 6 bases at V and 4 bases at J; junction bases unmatched: 7. CDR1 KGHSH and CDR2 LQKENI come from the germline V gene. The use of a sample-barcoded 5' primer and a J-beta primer mix characterized a second PCR of about 7 to 12 cycles. Template switching added a 12-random-nucleotide identifier to every cDNA molecule. TCRdb re-derived calls from the 5' RACE reads in MiXCR, one entry per CDR3 protein. This table has 1.4 million to 1.5 million distinct CDR3 sequences, around 39% appearing once. The data were obtained in a study of blood T cells in healthy people across ages. General study findings and limits: Unsorted PBMC input precluded a conclusive naive versus antigen-experienced comparison. Donor CMV status was unknown, possibly confounding expanded clonotype changes. Higher naive T cell percentage went strongly together with higher TCR beta diversity.

This TCR derives from a woman aged 18-35 years in good health. Sequenced material: blood. The chain is built from TRBV18 and TRBJ2-3; 10 bases align to TRBD2. The CDR3 DNA sequence: TGTGCCAGCTCGCCCCTAGCGGGAGTTTCAGATACGCAGTATTTT. It specifies CASSPLAGVSDTQYF.